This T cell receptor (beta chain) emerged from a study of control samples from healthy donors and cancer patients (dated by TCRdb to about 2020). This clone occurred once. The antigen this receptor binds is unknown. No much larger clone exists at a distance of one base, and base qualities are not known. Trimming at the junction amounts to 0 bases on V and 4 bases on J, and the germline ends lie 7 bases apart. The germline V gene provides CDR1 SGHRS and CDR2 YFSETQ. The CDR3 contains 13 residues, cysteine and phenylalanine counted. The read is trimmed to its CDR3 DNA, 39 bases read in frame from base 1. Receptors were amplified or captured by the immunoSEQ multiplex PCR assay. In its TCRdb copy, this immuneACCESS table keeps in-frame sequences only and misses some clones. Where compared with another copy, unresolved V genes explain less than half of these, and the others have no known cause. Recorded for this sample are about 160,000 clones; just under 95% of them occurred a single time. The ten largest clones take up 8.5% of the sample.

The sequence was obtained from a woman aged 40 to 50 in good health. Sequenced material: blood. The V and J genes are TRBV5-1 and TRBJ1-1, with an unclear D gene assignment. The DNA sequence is TGCGCCAGCAGCTTGGAAGGGTTCACTGAAGCTTTCTTT. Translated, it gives CASSLEGFTEAFF.